This TCR beta chain was identified in a study of blood T cells in healthy people across ages. The germline CDR1 and CDR2 sequences are MNHEY and SVGEGT. Trimming stripped 5 bases from V and 6 bases from J, with 16 bases between. The CDR3 runs to 14 residues. Through a sample-barcoded 5' primer and a J-beta primer mix, a second PCR was run for roughly 7 to 12 cycles. TCRdb called the 5' RACE reads again in MiXCR, with one record for every CDR3 protein. This sample carries approximately 900,000 distinct CDR3 sequences, 25% to 35% of them seen once, and the ten largest clones take roughly a tenth. These same data were also listed under a study on T cells of mothers and their children.

The source material was blood. The genes are TRBV6-2 or TRBV6-3 and TRBJ1-1, with a possible D match to TRBD1 (5 bases). The source of this sequence is a woman aged 40 to 49 in good health. CDR3 region: CASSGRRGMAEAFF. The CDR3 DNA is TGTGCCAGCAGTGGGAGGAGGGGTATGGCTGAAGCTTTCTTT.